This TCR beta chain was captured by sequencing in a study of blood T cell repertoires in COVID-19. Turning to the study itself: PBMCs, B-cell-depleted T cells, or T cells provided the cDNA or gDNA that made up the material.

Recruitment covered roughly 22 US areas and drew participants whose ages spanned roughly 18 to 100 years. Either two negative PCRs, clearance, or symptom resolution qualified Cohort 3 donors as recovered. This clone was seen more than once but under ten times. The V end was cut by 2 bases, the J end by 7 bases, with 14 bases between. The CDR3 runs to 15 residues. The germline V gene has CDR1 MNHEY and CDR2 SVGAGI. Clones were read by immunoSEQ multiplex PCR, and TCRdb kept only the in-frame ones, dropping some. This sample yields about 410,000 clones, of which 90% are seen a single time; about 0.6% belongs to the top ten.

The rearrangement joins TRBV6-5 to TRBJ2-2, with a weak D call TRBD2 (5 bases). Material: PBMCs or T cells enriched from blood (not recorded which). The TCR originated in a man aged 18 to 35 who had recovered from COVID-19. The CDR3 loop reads CASSYRRAGNGELFF. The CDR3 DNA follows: TGTGCCAGCAGTTACAGGCGCGCCGGGAACGGGGAGCTGTTTTTT.